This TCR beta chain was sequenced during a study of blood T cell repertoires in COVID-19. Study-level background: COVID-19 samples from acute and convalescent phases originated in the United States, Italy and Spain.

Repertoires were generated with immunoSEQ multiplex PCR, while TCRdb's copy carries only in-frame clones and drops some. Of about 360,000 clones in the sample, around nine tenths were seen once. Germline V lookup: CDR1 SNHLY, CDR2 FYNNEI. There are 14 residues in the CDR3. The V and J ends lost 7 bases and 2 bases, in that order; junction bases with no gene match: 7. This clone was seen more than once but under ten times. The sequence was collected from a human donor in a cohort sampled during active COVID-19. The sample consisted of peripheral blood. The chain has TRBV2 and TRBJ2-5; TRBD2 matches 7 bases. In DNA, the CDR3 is TGTGCCAGCAAGGGACTAAGGGGACAAGAGACCCAGTACTTC. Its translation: CASKGLRGQETQYF.